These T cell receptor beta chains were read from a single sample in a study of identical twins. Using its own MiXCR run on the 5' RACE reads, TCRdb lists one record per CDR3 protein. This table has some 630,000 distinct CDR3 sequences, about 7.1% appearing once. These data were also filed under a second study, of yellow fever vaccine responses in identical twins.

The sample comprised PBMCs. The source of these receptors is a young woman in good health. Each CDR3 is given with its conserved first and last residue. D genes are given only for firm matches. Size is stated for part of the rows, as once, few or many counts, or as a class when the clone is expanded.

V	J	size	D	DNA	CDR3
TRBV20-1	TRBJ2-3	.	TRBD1	TGCAGTGCTAGAGACCCCACAGGGGGATTAGGCGATACGCAGTATTTT	CSARDPTGGLGDTQYF
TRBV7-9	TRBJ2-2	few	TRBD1	TGTGCCAGCAGCAACCCGGGACAGGGATACACCGGGGAGCTGTTTTTT	CASSNPGQGYTGELFF
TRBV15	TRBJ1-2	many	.	TGTGCCACCAACCCGATAGGGGGGCACTATGGCTACACCTTC	CATNPIGGHYGYTF
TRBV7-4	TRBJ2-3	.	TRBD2	TGTGCCAGCAGGTGGACTAGCGGGGGAACTAGCACAGATACGCAGTATTTT	CASRWTSGGTSTDTQYF
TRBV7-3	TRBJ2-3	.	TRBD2	TGTGCCAGCAGCTTAACGGGCAAACTAGCGGGAAGCACAGATACGCAGTATTTT	CASSLTGKLAGSTDTQYF
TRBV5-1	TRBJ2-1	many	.	TGCGCCAGCAGGCAGGGCTTCTACAATGAGCAGTTCTTC	CASRQGFYNEQFF
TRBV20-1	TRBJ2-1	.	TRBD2	TGCAGTGCTAGAGATGCTAGCGGCTACAATGAGCAGTTCTTC	CSARDASGYNEQFF
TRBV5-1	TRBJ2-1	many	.	TGCGCCAGCAGCTCGGGCGTTTACAATGAGCAGTTCTTC	CASSSGVYNEQFF
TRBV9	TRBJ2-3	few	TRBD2	TGTGCCAGCAGCGTAGGTGCGGGAGGGCCGGATACGCAGTATTTT	CASSVGAGGPDTQYF
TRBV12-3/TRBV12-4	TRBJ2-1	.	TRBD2	TGTGCCAGCAGTTTAGAAGGACTAGCGGGAGATCCGAATGAGCAGTTCTTC	CASSLEGLAGDPNEQFF
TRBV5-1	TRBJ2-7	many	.	TGCGCCAGCAGCTTGGAGGGCAGCTCCTACGAGCAGTACTTC	CASSLEGSSYEQYF
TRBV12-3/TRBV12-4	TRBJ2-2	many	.	TGTGCCAGCAGTTTAGTTCGGAGCTACACCGGGGAGCTGTTTTTT	CASSLVRSYTGELFF
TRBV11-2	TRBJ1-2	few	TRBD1	TGTGCCAGCAGCTTAGCCCAGACAGGGAGACATGGCTACACCTTC	CASSLAQTGRHGYTF
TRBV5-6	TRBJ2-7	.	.	TGTGCCAGCAGCTCGCAGGATCTCGAGCAGTACTTC	CASSSQDLEQYF
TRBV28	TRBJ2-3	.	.	TGTGCCAGCAGTTTGGTTTTTATCGGGGCAGATACGCAGTATTTT	CASSLVFIGADTQYF
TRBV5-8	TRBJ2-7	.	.	TGTGCCAGCAGCTCGTCAACAGGCGAGCAGTACTTC	CASSSSTGEQYF
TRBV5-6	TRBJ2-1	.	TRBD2	TGTGCCAGCAGCTACCGGACTAGCGGAGCCTACAATGAGCAGTTCTTC	CASSYRTSGAYNEQFF
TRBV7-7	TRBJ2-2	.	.	TGTGCCAGCAGCTCCCTGCCGCTGAACACCGGGGAGCTGTTTTTT	CASSSLPLNTGELFF
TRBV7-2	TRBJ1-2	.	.	TGTGCCAGCAGCTTAGTCCCAACAGGGAGACCCGACTACACCTTC	CASSLVPTGRPDYTF
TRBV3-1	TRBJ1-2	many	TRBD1	TGTGCCAGCAGCCGAGGACAGGAGAACTATGGCTACACCTTC	CASSRGQENYGYTF
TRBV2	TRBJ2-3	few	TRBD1	TGTGCCAGCAGTGATCAGGGGACAGGGGGACCAGATACGCAGTATTTT	CASSDQGTGGPDTQYF
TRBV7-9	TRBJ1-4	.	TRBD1	TGTGCCAGCAGCAGCTGGGACAGGGGGCGGGCTAATGAAAAACTGTTTTTT	CASSSWDRGRANEKLFF
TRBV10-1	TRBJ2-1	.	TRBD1	TGCGCCAGCAGTCACTCGGGACAGTCCTACAATGAGCAGTTCTTC	CASSHSGQSYNEQFF
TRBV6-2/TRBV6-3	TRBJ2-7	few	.	TGTGCCAGCAGTTTAGGCTACTACCAAGAGCAGTACTTC	CASSLGYYQEQYF
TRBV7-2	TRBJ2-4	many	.	TGTGCCAGCAGCTTTACCTCAGGGAAAAACATTCAGTACTTC	CASSFTSGKNIQYF
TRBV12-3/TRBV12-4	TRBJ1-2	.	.	TGTGCCAGCATTAGGGGAATAGAAGGCTACACCTTC	CASIRGIEGYTF
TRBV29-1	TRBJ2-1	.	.	TGCAGCGTTGAAGAAGGTACGGAACTTAGTTGGAATGAGCAGTTCTTC	CSVEEGTELSWNEQFF
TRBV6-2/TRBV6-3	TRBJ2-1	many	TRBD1	TGTGCCAGCAGTTTCGGACAGGGGAAGTTCTTC	CASSFGQGKFF
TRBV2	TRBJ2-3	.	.	TGTGCCAGCAGTGCCTGGGAGCTCCAAGTCTCAGATACGCAGTATTTT	CASSAWELQVSDTQYF
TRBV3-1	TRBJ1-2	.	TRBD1	TGTGCCAGCGGCAGACAGGGCTCTAACTATGGCTACACCTTC	CASGRQGSNYGYTF
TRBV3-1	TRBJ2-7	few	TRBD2	TGTGCCAGCAGCCAAGGGCGAGGACTAGCGGGGCTCGAGCAGTACTTC	CASSQGRGLAGLEQYF
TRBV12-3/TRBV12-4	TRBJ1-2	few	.	TGTGCCAGCAGTAAGGACAGAGACGGCTACACCTTC	CASSKDRDGYTF
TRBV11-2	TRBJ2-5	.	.	TGTGCCAGCAGCTTATCGACTACCCAAGAGACCCAGTACTTC	CASSLSTTQETQYF
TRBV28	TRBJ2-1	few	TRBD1	TGTGCCAGCAGTTGGACAGGGTTTGAGCAGTTCTTC	CASSWTGFEQFF
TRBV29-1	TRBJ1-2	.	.	TGCAGCGTTGATGGGGGGAGCTACACCTTC	CSVDGGSYTF
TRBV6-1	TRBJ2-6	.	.	TGTGCCAGCAGAGACGTTACTGGGGCCAACGTCCTGACTTTC	CASRDVTGANVLTF
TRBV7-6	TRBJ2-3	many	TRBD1	TGTGCCAGCAGCACCGGGACAGGGAGCACAGATACGCAGTATTTT	CASSTGTGSTDTQYF
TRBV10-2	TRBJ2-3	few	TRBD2	TGCGCCAGCAGTGGGCCTAGCGGGCGCACAGATACGCAGTATTTT	CASSGPSGRTDTQYF
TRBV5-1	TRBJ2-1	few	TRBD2	TGCGCCAGCAGCCCTCCCCGGACAGGGCCAGCGGGAGGGGGCAATGAGCAGTTCTTC	CASSPPRTGPAGGGNEQFF
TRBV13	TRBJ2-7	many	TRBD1	TGTGCCAGCAGACAAGGGGGCAGGGAGCAGTACTTC	CASRQGGREQYF
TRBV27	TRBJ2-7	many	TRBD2	TGTGCCAGCAGTCCAAGTAGCGGGAGCTCCTACGAGCAGTACTTC	CASSPSSGSSYEQYF
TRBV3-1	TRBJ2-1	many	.	TGTGCCACCAGCCCGGGTTCCGGGACCCGAGGCAATGAGCAGTTCTTC	CATSPGSGTRGNEQFF
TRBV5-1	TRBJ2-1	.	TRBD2	TGCGCCAGCAGGCGTCTCGGGACTAGCGGGGGAAGGATCAATGAGCAGTTCTTC	CASRRLGTSGGRINEQFF
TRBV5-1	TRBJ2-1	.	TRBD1	TGCGCCAGCAGCAACCGGGACAGGGCTGCGTTTGAGCAGTTCTTC	CASSNRDRAAFEQFF
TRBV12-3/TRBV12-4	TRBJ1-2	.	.	TGTGCCAGCAGTTTCAGGGGAGAGGTTGGCTACACCTTC	CASSFRGEVGYTF
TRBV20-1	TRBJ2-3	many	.	TGCAGTGCTTGGGGGGTAGATGCGCAGTATTTT	CSAWGVDAQYF
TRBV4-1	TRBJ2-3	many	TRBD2	TGCGCCAGCAGCCAAGATGCGCCCGCTACTAGCGGGGGGAGGGATACGCAGTATTTT	CASSQDAPATSGGRDTQYF